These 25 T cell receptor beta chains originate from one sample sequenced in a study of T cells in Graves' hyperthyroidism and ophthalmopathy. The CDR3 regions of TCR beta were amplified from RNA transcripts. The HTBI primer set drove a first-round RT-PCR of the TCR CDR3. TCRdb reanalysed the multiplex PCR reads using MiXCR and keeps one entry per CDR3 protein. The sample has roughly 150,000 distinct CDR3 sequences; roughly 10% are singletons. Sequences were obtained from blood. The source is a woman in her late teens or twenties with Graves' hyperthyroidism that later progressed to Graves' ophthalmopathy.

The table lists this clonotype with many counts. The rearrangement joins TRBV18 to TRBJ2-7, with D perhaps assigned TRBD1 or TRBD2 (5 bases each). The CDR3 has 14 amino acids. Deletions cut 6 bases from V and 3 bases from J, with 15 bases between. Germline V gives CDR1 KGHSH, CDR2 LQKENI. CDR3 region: CASSLGDGYYEQYF. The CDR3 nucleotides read TGTGCCAGCTCCCTAGGGGACGGATACTACGAGCAGTACTTC.

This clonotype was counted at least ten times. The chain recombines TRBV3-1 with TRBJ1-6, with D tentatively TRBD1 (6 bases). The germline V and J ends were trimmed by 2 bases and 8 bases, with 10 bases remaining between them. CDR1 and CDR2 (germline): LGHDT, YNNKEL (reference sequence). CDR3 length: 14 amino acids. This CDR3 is CASSQSGGDSPLHF. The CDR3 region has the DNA TGTGCCAGCAGCCAATCCGGGGGCGATTCACCCCTCCACTTT.

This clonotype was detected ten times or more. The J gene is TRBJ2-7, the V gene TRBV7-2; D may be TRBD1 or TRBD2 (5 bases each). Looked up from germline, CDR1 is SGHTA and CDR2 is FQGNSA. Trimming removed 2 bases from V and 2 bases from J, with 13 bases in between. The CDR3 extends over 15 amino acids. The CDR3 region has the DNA TGTGCCAGCAGCTTATCCGGGACGATCACCTACGAGCAGTACTTC. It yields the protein CASSLSGTITYEQYF. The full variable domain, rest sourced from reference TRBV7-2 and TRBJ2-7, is GAGVSQSPSNKVTEKGKDVELRCDPISGHTALYWYRQSLGQGLEFLIYFQGNSAPDKSGLPSDRFSAERTGGSVSTLTIQRTQQEDSAVYLCASSLSGTITYEQYFGPGTRLTVT.

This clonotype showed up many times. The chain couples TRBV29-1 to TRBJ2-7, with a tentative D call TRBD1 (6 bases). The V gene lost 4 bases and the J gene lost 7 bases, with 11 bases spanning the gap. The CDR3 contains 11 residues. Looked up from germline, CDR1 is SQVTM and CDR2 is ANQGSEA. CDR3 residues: CSVGFDREQYF. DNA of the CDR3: TGCAGCGTTGGGTTCGACAGGGAGCAGTACTTC.

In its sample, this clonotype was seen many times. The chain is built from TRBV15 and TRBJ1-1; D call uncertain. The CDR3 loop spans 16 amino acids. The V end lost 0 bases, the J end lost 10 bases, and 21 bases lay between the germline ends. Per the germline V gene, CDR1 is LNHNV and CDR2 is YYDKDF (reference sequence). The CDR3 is CATSREVAGLGVGAFF. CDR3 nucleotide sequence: TGTGCCACCAGCAGAGAAGTGGCCGGACTCGGCGTGGGAGCTTTCTTT.

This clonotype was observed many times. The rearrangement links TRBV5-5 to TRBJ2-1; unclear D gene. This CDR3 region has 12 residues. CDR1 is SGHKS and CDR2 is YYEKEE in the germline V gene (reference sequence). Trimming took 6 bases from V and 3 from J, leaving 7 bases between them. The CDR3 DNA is TGTGCCAGCACACCGGACTACAATGAGCAGTTCTTC. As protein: CASTPDYNEQFF.

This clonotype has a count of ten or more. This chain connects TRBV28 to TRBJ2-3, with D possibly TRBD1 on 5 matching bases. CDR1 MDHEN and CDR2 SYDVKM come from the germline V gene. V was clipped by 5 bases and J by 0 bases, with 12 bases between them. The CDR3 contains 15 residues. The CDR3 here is CASSEGVASTDTQYF. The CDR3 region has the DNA TGTGCCAGCAGTGAAGGGGTGGCAAGCACAGATACGCAGTATTTT.

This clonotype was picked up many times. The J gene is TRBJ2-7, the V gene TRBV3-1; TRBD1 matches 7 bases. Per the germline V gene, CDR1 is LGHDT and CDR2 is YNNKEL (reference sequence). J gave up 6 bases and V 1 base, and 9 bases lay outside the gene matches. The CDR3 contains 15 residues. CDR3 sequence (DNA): TGTGCCAGCAGCCAAGGGGACAGAGTCTTCGGCGAGCAGTACTTC. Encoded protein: CASSQGDRVFGEQYF.

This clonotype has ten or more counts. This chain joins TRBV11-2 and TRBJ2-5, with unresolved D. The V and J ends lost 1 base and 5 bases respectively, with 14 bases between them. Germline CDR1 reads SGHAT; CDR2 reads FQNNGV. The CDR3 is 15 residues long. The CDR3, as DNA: TGTGCCAGCAGCTTAGCTCCCGTGATGGGTGAGACCCAGTACTTC. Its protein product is CASSLAPVMGETQYF.

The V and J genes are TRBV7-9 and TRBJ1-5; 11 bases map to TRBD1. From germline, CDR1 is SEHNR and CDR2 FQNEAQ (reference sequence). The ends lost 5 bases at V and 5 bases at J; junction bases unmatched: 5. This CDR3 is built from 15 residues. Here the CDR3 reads CASSRTGGDDQPQHF. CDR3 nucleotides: TGTGCCAGCAGCCGGACAGGGGGCGACGATCAGCCCCAGCATTTT.

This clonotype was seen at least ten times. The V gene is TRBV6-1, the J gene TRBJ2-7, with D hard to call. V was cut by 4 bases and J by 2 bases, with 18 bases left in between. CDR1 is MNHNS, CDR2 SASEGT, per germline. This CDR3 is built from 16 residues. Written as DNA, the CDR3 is TGTGCCAGCAGTGCCCGGATGGGGTTTTTAACCTACGAGCAGTACTTC. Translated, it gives CASSARMGFLTYEQYF.

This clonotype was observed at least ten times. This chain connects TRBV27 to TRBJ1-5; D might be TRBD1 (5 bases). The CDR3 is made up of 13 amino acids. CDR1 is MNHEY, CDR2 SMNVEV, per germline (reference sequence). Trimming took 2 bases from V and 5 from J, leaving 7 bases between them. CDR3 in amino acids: CASSLQGHQPQHF. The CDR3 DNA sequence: TGTGCCAGCAGTTTACAGGGCCATCAGCCCCAGCATTTT.

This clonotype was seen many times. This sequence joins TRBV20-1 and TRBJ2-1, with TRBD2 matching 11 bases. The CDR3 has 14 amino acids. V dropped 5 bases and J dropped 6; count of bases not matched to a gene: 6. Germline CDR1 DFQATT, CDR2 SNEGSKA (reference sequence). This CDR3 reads CSAFSGRAFNEQFF. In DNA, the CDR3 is TGCAGTGCTTTTAGCGGGAGGGCCTTCAATGAGCAGTTCTTC.

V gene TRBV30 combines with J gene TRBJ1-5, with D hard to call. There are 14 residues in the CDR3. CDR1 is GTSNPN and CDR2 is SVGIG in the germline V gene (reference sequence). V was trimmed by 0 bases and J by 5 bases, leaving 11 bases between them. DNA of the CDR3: TGTGCCTGGAGTGTACGGGATACGGATCAGCCCCAGCATTTT. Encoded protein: CAWSVRDTDQPQHF.

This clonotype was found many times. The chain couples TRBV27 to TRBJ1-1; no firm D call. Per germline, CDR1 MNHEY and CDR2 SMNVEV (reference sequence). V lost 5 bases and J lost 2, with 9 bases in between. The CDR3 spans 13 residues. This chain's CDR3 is CASSAVINTEAFF. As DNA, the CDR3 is TGTGCCAGCAGTGCCGTAATTAACACTGAAGCTTTCTTT.

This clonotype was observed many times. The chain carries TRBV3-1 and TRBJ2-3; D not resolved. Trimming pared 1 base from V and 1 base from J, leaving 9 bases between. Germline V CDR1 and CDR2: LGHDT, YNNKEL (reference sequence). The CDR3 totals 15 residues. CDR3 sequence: CASSQARGGTDTQYF. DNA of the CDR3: TGTGCCAGCAGCCAAGCACGTGGGGGCACAGATACGCAGTATTTT.

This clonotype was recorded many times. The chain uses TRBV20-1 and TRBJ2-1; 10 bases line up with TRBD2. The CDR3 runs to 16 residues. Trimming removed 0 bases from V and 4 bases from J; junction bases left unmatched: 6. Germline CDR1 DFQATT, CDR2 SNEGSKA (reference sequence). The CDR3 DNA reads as TGCAGTGCTAGAGATCCTCTAGCGGGGGAGTACAATGAGCAGTTCTTC. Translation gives CSARDPLAGEYNEQFF.

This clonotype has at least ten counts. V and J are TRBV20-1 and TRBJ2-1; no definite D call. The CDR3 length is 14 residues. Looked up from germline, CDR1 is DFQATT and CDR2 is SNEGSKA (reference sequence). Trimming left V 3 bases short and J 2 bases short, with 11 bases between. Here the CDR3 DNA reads TGCAGTGCTAGCCTACTTAGAACCTACAATGAGCAGTTCTTC. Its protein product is CSASLLRTYNEQFF.

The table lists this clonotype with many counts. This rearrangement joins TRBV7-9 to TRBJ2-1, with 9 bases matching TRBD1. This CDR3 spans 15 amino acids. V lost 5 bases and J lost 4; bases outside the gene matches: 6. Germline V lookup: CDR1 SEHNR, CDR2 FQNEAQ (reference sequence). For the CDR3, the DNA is TGTGCCAGCAGCCCCCGGGACAGGGAATACAATGAGCAGTTCTTC. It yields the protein CASSPRDREYNEQFF.

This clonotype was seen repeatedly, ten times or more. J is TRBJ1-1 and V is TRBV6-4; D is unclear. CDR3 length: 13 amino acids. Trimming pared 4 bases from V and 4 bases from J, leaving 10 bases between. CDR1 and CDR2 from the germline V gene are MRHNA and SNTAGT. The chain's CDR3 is CASSVEGGTEAFF. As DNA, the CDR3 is TGTGCCAGCAGTGTGGAGGGAGGCACTGAAGCTTTCTTT.

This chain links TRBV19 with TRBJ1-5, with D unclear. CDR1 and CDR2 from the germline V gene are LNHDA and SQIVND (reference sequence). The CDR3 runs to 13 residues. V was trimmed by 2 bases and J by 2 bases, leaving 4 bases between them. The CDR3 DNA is TGTGCCAGTAGTATAAATCGCAATCAGCCCCAGCATTTT. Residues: CASSINRNQPQHF.

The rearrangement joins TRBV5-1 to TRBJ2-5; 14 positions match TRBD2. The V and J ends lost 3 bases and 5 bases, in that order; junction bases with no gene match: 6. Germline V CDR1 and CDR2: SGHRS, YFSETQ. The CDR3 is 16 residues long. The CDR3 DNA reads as TGCGCCAGCAGCTCGACTAGCGGGAGGGCAGGGGAGACCCAGTACTTC. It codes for CASSSTSGRAGETQYF.

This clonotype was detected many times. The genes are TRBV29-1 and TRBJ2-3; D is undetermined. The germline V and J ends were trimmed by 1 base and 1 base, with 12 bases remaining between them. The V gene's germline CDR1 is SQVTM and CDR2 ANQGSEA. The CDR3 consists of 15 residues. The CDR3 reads CSVEAGAGGTDTQYF. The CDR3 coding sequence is TGCAGCGTTGAAGCGGGTGCCGGCGGCACAGATACGCAGTATTTT.

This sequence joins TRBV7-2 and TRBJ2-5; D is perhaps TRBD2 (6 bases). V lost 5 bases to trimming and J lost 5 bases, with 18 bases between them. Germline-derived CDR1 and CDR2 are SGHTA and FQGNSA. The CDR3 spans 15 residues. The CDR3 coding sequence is TGTGCCAGCAGCAGGAACTGGAGGGAGTCGGAGACCCAGTACTTC. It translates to CASSRNWRESETQYF. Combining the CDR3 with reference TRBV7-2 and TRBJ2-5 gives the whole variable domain GAGVSQSPSNKVTEKGKDVELRCDPISGHTALYWYRQSLGQGLEFLIYFQGNSAPDKSGLPSDRFSAERTGGSVSTLTIQRTQQEDSAVYLCASSRNWRESETQYFGPGTRLLVL.

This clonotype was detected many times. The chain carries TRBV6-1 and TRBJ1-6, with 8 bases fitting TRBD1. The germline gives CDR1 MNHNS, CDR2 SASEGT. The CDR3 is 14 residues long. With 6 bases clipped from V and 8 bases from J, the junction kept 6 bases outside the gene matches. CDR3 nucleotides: TGTGCCAGCAGCAAGGACAGGGCTTATTCACCCCTCCACTTT. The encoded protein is CASSKDRAYSPLHF.